What follows describes a single TCR beta chain. These data originate in a study of CD8 T cells in Susac syndrome. Reverse transcription of 0.5 to 1 ug RNA was performed with random hexamers. Amplification of the TCR beta CDR3 was carried out by immunoSEQ multiplex PCR, which spanned a total of 54 Vbeta and 13 Jbeta segments. TCRdb re-called the immunoSEQ multiplex PCR reads through MiXCR, storing one row per CDR3 protein. This table has 400,000 to 550,000 distinct CDR3 sequences, more than 80% appearing once. Bulk CD8+ and CD4+ cells came from magnetic negative isolation; CD8+ TEMRA by FACS. Germline-derived CDR1 and CDR2 are SGHTA and FQGNSA. Trimming cost V 1 base and J 8 bases; bases outside gene matches: 7. The CDR3 is 14 residues long.

The receptor comes from a human donor with multiple sclerosis. The genes are TRBV7-2 and TRBJ1-1, with 7 nucleotides matching TRBD1. The sequenced sample was CD8+ T cells from PBMCs. The CDR3 DNA is TGTGCCAGCAGCTTAGGGGTACAGGGGATCGAAGCTTTCTTT. Its translation: CASSLGVQGIEAFF. Looking up the rest from reference TRBV7-2 and TRBJ1-1 gives the full variable domain: GAGVSQSPSNKVTEKGKDVELRCDPISGHTALYWYRQSLGQGLEFLIYFQGNSAPDKSGLPSDRFSAERTGGSVSTLTIQRTQQEDSAVYLCASSLGVQGIEAFFGQGTRLTVV.